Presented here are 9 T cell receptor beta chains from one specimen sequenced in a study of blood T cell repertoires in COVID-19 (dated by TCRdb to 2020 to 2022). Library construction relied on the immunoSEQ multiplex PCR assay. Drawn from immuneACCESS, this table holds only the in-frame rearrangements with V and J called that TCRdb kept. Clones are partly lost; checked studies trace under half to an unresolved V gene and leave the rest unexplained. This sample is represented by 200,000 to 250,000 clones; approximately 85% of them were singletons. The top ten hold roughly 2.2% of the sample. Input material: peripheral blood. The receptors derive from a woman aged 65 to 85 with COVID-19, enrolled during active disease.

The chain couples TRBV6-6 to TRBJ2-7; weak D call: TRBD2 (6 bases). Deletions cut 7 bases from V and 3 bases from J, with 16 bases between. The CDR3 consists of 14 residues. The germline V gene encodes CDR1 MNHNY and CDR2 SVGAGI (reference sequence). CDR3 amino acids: CASTGGETGYEQYF. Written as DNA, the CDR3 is TGTGCCAGCACCGGAGGGGAGACGGGCTACGAGCAGTACTTC.

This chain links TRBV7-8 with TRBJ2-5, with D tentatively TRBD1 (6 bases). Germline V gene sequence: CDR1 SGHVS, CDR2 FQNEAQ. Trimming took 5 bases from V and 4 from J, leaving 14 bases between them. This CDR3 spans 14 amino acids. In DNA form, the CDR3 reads TGTGCCAGCAGCCCACTCGCAGGGGCAGAGACCCAGTACTTC. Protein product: CASSPLAGAETQYF.

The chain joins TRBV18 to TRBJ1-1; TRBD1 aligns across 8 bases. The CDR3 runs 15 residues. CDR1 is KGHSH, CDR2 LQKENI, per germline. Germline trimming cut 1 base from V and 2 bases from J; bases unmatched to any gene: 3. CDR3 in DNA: TGTGCCAGCTCACCACGACAGGGGACAAACACTGAAGCTTTCTTT. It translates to CASSPRQGTNTEAFF.

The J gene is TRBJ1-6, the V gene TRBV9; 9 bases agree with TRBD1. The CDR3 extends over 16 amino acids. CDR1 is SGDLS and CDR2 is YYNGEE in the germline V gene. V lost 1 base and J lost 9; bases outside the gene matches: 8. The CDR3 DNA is TGTGCCAGCAGCGTATACCCGGGACAGGGAGTTTCACCCCTCCACTTT. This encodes CASSVYPGQGVSPLHF.

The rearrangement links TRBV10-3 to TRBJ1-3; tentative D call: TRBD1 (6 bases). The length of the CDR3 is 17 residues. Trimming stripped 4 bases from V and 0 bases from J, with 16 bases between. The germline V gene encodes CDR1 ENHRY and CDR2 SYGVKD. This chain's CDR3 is CAISAAGTTFSGNTIYF. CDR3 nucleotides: TGTGCCATCAGTGCCGCCGGGACAACCTTCTCTGGAAACACCATATATTTT.

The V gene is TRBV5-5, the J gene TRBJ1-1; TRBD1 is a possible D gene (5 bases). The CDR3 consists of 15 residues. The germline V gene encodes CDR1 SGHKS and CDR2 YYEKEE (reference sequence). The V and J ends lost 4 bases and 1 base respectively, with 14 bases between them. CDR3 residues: CASSLTARENTEAFF. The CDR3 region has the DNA TGTGCCAGCAGCCTAACCGCCAGGGAGAACACTGAAGCTTTCTTT.

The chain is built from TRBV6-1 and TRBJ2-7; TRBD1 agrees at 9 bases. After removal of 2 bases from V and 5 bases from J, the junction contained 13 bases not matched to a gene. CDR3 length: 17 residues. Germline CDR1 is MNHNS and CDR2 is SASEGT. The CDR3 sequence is CASSEKGQGALWDEQYF. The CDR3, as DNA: TGTGCCAGCAGTGAAAAGGGACAGGGAGCCCTCTGGGACGAGCAGTACTTC.

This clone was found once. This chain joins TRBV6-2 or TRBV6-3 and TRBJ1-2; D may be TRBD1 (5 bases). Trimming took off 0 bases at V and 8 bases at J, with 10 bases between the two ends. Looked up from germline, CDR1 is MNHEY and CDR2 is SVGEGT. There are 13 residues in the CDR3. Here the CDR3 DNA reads TGTGCCAGCAGTTACTCGGCAGGGTTCGGCTACACCTTC. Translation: CASSYSAGFGYTF.

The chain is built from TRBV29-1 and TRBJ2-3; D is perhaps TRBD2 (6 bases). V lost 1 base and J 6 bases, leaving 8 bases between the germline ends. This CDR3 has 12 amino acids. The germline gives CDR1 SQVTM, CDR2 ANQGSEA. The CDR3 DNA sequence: TGCAGCGTTGAAGCGGGAGCCGATACGCAGTATTTT. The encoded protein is CSVEAGADTQYF.